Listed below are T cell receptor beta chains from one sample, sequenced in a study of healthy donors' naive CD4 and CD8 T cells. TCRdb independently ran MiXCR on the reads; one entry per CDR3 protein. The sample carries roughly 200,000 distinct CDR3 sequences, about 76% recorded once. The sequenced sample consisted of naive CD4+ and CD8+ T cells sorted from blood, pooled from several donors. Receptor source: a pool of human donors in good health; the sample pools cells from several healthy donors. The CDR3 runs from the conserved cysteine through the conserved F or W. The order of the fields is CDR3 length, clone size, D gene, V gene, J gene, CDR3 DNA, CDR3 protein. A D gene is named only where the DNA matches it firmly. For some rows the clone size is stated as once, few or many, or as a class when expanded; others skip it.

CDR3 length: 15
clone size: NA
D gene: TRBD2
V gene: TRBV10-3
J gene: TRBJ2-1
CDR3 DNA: TGTGCCATCAGTGAGGTGTTAGCGGGAGGTTATGATGAGTTCTTC
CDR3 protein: CAISEVLAGGYDEFF

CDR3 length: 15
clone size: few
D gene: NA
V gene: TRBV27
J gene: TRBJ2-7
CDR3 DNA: TGTGCCAGCAGTTTAGTAACTGAAGCCTCCTACGAGCAGTACTTC
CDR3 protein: CASSLVTEASYEQYF

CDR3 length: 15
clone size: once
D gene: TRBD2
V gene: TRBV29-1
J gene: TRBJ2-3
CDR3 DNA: TGCAGCGTTGCGGCTAGCGGGGCGACCACAGATACGCAGTATTTT
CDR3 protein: CSVAASGATTDTQYF

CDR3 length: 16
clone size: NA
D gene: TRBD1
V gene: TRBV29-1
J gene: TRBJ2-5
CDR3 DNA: TGCAGCGTTGAAGGAGTGGGCAGGGGGAGACAAGAGACCCAGTACTTC
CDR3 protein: CSVEGVGRGRQETQYF

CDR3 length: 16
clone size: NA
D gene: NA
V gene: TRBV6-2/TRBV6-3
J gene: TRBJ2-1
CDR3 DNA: TGTGCCAGCAGCCGACCGGAGGGTAGCTTAGACAATGAGCAGTTCTTC
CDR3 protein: CASSRPEGSLDNEQFF

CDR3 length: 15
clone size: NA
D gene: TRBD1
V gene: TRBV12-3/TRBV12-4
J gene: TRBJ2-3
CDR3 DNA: TGTGCCAGCAGCCGTCGGGACAGTATAGGTGATACGCAGTATTTT
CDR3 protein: CASSRRDSIGDTQYF

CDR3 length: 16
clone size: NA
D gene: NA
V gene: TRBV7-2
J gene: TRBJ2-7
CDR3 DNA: TGTGCCAGCACCACCCAGGGCCCGGGAGCCTCCTACGAGCAGTACTTC
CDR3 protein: CASTTQGPGASYEQYF

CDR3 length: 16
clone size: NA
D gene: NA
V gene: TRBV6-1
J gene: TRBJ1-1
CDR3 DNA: TGTGCCAGCAGACCCCCTCTTTTGGGCGTGAACACTGAAGCTTTCTTT
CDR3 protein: CASRPPLLGVNTEAFF

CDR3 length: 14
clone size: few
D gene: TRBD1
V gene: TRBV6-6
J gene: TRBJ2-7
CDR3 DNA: TGTGCCAGTGAGGACAGGGGAGGCTCCTACGAGCAGTACTTC
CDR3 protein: CASEDRGGSYEQYF

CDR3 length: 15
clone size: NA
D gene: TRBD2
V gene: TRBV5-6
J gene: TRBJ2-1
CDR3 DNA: TGTGCCAGCAGCCCGAGCGGGAGGGTATACAATGAGCAGTTCTTC
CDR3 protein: CASSPSGRVYNEQFF

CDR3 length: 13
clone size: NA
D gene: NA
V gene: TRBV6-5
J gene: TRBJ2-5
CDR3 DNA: TGTGCCAGCAGTCCTCCAGGGAGGGAGACCCAGTACTTC
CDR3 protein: CASSPPGRETQYF

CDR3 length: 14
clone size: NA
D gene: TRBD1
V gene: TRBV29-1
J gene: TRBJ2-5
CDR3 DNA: TGCAGCGTTGCGCCCACGGGACAGTGGGAGACCCAGTACTTC
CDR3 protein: CSVAPTGQWETQYF

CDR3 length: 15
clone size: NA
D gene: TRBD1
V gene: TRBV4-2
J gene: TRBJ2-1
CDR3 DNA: TGTGCCAGCAGCCGCACCGGGACAGGGTTGAATGAGCAGTTCTTC
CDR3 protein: CASSRTGTGLNEQFF

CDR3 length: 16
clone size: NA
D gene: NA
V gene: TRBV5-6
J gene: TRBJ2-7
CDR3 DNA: TGTGCCAGCAGCTTGTCCCAGACTAACGGGGACTACGAGCAGTACTTC
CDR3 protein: CASSLSQTNGDYEQYF

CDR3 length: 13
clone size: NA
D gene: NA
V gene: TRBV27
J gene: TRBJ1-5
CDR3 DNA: TGTGCCAGCAGTTTAGATGGGTTTCAGCCCCAGCATTTT
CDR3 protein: CASSLDGFQPQHF

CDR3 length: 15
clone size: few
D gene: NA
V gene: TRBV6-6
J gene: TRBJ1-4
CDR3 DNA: TGTGCCAGCAGGGCCCCAGGCCCACCTGGAGATTTGCTGTTTTTT
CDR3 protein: CASRAPGPPGDLLFF

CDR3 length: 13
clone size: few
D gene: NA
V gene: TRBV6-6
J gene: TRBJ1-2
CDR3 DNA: TGTGCCAGCAGTTACTCGACAGAATATGGCTACACCTTC
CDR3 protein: CASSYSTEYGYTF

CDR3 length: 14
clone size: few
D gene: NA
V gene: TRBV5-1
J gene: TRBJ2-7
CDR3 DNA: TGCGCCAGCAGTCAGGGTCCGACCTCCTACGAGCAGTACTTC
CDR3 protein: CASSQGPTSYEQYF

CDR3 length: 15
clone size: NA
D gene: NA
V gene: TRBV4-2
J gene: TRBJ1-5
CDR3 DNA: TGTGCCAGCAGCCAAGATGACAGAGGCAATCAGCCCCAGCATTTT
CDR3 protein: CASSQDDRGNQPQHF

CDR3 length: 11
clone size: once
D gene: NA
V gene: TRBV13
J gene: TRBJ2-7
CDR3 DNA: TGTGCCAGCAGCTTGGCCTTCGAGCAGTACTTC
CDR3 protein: CASSLAFEQYF

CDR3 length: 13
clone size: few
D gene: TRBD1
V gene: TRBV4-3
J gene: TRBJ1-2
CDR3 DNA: TGCGCCAGCAGCCACAGGGGGCCCTATGGCTACACCTTC
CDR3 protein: CASSHRGPYGYTF

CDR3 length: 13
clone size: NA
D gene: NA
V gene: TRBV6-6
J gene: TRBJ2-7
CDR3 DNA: TGTGCCAGCACCCGGCGAGGGGGCTACGAGCAGTACTTC
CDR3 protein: CASTRRGGYEQYF

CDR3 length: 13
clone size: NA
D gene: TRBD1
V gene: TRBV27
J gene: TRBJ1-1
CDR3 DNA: TGTGCCAGCAGTGGAAGGACAGGGGCTGAAGCTTTCTTT
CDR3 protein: CASSGRTGAEAFF

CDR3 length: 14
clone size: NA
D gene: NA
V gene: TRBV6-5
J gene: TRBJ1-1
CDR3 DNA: TGTGCCAGCAGTACGGACAGAATGAACACTGAAGCTTTCTTT
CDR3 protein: CASSTDRMNTEAFF

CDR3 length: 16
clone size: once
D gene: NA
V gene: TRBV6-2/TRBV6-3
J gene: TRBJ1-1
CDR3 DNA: TGTGCCAGCAGTTACGCCCAGACCGGGAGGAGCACTGAAGCTTTCTTT
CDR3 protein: CASSYAQTGRSTEAFF

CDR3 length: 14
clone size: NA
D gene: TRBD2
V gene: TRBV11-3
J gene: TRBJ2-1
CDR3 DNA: TGTGCCAGCAGCTTAGTACTAGCGGGAGATGAGCAGTTCTTC
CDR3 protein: CASSLVLAGDEQFF

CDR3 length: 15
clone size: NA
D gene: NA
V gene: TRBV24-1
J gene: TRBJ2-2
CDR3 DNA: TGTGCCACCAGTAAAATAGGGCACCGCACCGGGGAGCTGTTTTTT
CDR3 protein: CATSKIGHRTGELFF

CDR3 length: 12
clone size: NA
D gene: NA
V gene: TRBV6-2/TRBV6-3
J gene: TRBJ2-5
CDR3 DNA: TGTGCCAGCAGACCCTCAATGGAGACCCAGTACTTC
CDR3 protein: CASRPSMETQYF

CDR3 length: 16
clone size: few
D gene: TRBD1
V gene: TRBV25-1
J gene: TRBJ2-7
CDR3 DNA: TGTGCCAGCAGTGGGATACCAGGGGGTTTTTCCTACGAGCAGTACTTC
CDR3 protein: CASSGIPGGFSYEQYF

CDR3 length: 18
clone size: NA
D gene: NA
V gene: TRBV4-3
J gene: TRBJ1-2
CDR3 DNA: TGCGCCAGCAGCCAAGAATGGGCCATGATCGGGATTAACTATGGCTACACCTTC
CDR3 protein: CASSQEWAMIGINYGYTF

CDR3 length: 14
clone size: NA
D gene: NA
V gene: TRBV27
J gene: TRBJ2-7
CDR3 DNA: TGTGCCAGCGGGTGGGGATTTCGTACCTACGAGCAGTACTTC
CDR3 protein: CASGWGFRTYEQYF

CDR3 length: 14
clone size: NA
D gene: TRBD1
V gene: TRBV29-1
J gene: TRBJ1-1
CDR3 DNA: TGCAGCGTTGCCCGGACAGGGAAGAACACTGAAGCTTTCTTT
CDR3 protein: CSVARTGKNTEAFF

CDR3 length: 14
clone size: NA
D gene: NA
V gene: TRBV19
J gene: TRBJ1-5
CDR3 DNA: TGTGCCATCTCTAATATCGGCAACAATCAGCCCCAGCATTTT
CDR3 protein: CAISNIGNNQPQHF

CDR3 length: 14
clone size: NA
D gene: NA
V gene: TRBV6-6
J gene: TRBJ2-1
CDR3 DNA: TGTGCCAGCAATATCGAGGGACCGTACAATGAGCAGTTCTTC
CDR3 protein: CASNIEGPYNEQFF

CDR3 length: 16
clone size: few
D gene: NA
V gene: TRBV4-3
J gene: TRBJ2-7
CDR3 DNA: TGCGCCAGCAGCCAAGATTCAGAACCCTACTCCTACGAGCAGTACTTC
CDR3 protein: CASSQDSEPYSYEQYF

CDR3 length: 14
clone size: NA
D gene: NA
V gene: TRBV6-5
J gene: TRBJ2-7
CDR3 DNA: TGTGCCAGCAGTCCCACGCCCGCCGTGAGCGAGCAGTACTTC
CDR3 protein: CASSPTPAVSEQYF

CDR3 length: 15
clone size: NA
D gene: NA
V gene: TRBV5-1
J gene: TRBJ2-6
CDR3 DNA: TGCGCCGGCAGCTTGGTCGGCGGGGGGGCCAACGTCCTGACTTTC
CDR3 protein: CAGSLVGGGANVLTF

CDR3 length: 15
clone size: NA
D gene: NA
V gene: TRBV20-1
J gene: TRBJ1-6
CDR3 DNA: TGCAGTGCTAGAGATCGGGAGGGTCCAATTTCACCCCTCCACTTT
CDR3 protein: CSARDREGPISPLHF

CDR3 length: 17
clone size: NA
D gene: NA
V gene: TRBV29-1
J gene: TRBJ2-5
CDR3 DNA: TGCAGCGTTGAACCCATTTACAGGGTTCGTTTCCAAGAGACCCAGTACTTC
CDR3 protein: CSVEPIYRVRFQETQYF

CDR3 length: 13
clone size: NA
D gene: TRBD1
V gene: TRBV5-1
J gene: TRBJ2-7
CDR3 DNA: TGCGCCAGCAGCTTGAACAGGGGTTACGAGCAGTACTTC
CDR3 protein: CASSLNRGYEQYF

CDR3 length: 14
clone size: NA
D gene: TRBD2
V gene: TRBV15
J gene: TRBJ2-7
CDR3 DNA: TGTGCCACCAGCTCCCCCGGGCTAGCGGACGAGCAGTACTTC
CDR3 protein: CATSSPGLADEQYF